This T cell receptor (beta chain) was recorded in a study of breast tumors, draining lymph nodes, adjacent tissues. General study results and limits: The lymph node origin of tumor T cells was framed as consistent with a hypothesis, not demonstrated. Compared with lymph nodes, tumors were less diverse; compared with nontumor tissue, more. Findings are consistent with lymph node origin and intratumoral expansion of most tumor T cells.

Axillary draining lymph nodes of breast cancer patients supplied the node samples. From the multiplex PCR reads, TCRdb called clonotypes with MiXCR, one entry per CDR3 protein. The repertoire holds fewer than 250,000 distinct CDR3 sequences, with approximately 31% as singletons. Comments on this clonotype: The antigen remains unidentified.

The receptor was isolated from a female donor with breast cancer. Some clones in this sample may be carry-over from other donors' samples. Sequencing input: axillary lymph node tissue.

The CDR3 DNA reads as TGCAGTGCTCGGACTAGCGGGGGCGGCACCGGGCTGTGCTCTGGGGCCAACGTCCTGACTTTC. Protein product: CSARTSGGGTGLCSGANVLTF. V and J are TRBV20-1 and TRBJ2-6; 13 positions agree with TRBD2. The ends lost 5 bases at V and 0 bases at J; junction bases unmatched: 16. The CDR3 contains 21 residues. The V gene's germline CDR1 is DFQATT and CDR2 SNEGSKA (reference sequence).